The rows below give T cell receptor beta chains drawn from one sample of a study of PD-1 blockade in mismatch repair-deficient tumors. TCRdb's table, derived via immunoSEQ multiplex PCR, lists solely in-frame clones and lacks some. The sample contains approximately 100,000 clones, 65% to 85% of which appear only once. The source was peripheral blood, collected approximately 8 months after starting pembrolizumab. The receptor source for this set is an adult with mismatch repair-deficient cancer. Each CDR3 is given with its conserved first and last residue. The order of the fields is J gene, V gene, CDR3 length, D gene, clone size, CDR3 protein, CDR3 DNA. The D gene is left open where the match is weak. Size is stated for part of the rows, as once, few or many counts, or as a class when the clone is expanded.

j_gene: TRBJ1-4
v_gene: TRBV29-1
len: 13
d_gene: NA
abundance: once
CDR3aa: CSVWRAGLEKLFF
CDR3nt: TGCAGCGTTTGGAGGGCAGGGCTTGAAAAACTGTTTTTT

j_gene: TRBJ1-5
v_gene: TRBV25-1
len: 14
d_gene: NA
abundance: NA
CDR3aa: CASSRLGLNQPQHF
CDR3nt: TGTGCCAGTTCCAGATTAGGTCTCAATCAGCCCCAGCATTTT

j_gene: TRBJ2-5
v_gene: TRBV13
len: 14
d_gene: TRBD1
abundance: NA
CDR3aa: CASSQGQGPETQYF
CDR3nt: TGTGCCAGCAGCCAGGGACAGGGTCCAGAGACCCAGTACTTC

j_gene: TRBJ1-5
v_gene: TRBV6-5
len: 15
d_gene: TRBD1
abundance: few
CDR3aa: CASSPTTGAVQPQHF
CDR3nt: TGTGCCAGCAGCCCTACTACAGGGGCCGTTCAGCCCCAGCATTTT

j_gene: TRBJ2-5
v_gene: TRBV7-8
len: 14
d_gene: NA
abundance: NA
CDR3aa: CASSSQSEGETQYF
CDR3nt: TGTGCCAGCAGCTCACAATCGGAGGGAGAGACCCAGTACTTC

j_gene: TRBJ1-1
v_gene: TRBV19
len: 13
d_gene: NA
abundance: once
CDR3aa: CASREVGNTEAFF
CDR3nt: TGTGCCAGTAGAGAGGTAGGGAACACTGAAGCTTTCTTT

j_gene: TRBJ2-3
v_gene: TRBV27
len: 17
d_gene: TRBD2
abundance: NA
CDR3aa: CASSLFPPREAPDTQYF
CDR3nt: TGTGCCAGCAGTTTATTCCCCCCACGGGAGGCCCCAGATACGCAGTATTTT

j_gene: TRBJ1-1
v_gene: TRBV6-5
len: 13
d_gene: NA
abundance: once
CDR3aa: CASSYQVNTEAFF
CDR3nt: TGTGCCAGCAGTTACCAGGTAAATACTGAAGCTTTCTTT

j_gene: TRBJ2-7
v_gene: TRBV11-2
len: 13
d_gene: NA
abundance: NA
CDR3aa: CASSLGRTYEQYF
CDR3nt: TGTGCCAGCAGCTTGGGGCGGACCTACGAGCAGTACTTC

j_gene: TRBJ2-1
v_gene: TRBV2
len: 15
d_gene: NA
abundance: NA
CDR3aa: CASSDSGQGRNEQFF
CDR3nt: TGTGCCAGCAGTGACTCGGGGCAGGGGCGTAATGAGCAGTTCTTC

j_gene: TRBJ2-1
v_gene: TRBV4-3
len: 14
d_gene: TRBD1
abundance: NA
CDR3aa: CASSQEDRGNEQFF
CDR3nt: TGCGCCAGCAGCCAAGAGGACAGGGGAAATGAGCAGTTCTTC

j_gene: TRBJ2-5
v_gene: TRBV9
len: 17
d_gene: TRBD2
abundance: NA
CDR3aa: CASSVEGLAGDQETQYF
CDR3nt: TGTGCCAGCAGCGTAGAAGGACTAGCGGGCGATCAAGAGACCCAGTACTTC

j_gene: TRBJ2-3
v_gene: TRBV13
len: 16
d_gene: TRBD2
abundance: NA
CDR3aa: CASSSNKRDGTDTQYF
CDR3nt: TGTGCCAGCAGCTCAAACAAGCGGGATGGCACAGATACGCAGTATTTT

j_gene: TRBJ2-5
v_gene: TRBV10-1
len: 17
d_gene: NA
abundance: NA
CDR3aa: CASSGGRQYPLQETQYF
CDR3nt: TGCGCCAGCAGTGGGGGCCGACAATACCCTCTTCAAGAGACCCAGTACTTC

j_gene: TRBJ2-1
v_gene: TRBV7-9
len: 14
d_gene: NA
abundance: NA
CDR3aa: CASSLGGLGNEQFF
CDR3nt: TGTGCCAGCAGCTTAGGCGGGTTGGGGAATGAGCAGTTCTTC

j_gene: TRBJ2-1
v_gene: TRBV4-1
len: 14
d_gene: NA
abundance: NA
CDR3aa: CASSPSLLGDEQFF
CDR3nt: TGCGCCAGCAGCCCCTCCCTTCTTGGCGATGAGCAGTTCTTC

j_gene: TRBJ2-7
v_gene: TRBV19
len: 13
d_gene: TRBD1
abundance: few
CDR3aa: CASSTLTGEEQYF
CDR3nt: TGTGCCAGTAGTACTCTGACAGGGGAGGAGCAGTACTTC

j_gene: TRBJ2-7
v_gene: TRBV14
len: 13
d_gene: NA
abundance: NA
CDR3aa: CASSQEDGREQYF
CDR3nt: TGTGCCAGCAGCCAAGAGGATGGAAGGGAGCAGTACTTC

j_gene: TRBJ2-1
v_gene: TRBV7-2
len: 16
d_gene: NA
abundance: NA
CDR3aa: CASSPVGGVSYNEQFF
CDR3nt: TGTGCCAGCAGCCCAGTGGGGGGAGTGTCCTACAATGAGCAGTTCTTC

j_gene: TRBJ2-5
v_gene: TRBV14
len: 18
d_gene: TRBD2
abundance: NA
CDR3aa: CASSQERELAGLQETQYF
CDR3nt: TGTGCCAGCAGCCAAGAACGGGAACTAGCGGGACTCCAAGAGACCCAGTACTTC